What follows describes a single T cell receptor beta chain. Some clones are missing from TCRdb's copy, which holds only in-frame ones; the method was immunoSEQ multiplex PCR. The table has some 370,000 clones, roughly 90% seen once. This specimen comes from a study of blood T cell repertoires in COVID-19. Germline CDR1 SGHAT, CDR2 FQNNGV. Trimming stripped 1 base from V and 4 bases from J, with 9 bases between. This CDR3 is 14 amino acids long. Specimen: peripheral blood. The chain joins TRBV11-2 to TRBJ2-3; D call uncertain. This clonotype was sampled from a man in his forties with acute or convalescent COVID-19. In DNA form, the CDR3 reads TGTGCCAGCAGCTTAGTGTCCGTAGCAGATACGCAGTATTTT. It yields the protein CASSLVSVADTQYF.